Presented here are 9 T cell receptor beta chains from one specimen sequenced in a study of blood T cell repertoires in COVID-19. Data came from immunoSEQ multiplex PCR; TCRdb stores just in-frame clones and leaves some out. The sample yields approximately 210,000 clones, approximately 90% seen once. Sequencing was done on a sample of peripheral blood. Source of these receptors: a human donor in a cohort sampled during active COVID-19.

V and J are TRBV5-4 and TRBJ2-6; 7 bases line up with TRBD1. The germline gives CDR1 SGHNT, CDR2 YYREEE (reference sequence). V dropped 5 bases and J dropped 1; count of bases not matched to a gene: 3. This CDR3 spans 15 amino acids. The DNA for the CDR3 is TGTGCCAGCAGACGACAGGGTTCTGGGGCCAACGTCCTGACTTTC. Its protein is CASRRQGSGANVLTF.

In this sample, this clone turned up a few times. The V gene is TRBV5-1, the J gene TRBJ1-6, with 11 bases identical to TRBD1. From germline, CDR1 is SGHRS and CDR2 YFSETQ. The J segment lost 9 bases and the V segment lost 0 bases, leaving 2 bases of the junction unmatched. This CDR3 has 15 residues. The CDR3 DNA follows: TGCGCCAGCAGCTTGGGGGACAGGGGGGGTTCACCCCTCCACTTT. Translation gives CASSLGDRGGSPLHF. Based on the CDR3 plus reference TRBV5-1 and TRBJ1-6, the full variable domain is KAGVTQTPRYLIKTRGQQVTLSCSPISGHRSVSWYQQTPGQGLQFLFEYFSETQRNKGNFPGRFSGRQFSNSRSEMNVSTLELGDSALYLCASSLGDRGGSPLHFGNGTRLTVT.

The DNA for the CDR3 is TGCGCCAGCAGCAGGACTAGCGGTGGCTCTGGGGCCAACGTCCTGACTTTC. It yields the protein CASSRTSGGSGANVLTF. The rearrangement links TRBV4-3 to TRBJ2-6; 10 nucleotides align to TRBD2. Germline V gene data show CDR1 as LGHNA and CDR2 as YSLEER. Trimming cost V 5 bases and J 0 bases; bases outside gene matches: 4. The CDR3 is 17 amino acids.

The chain employs TRBV6-6 and TRBJ1-2, with a possible D match to TRBD1 (6 bases). Looked up from germline, CDR1 is MNHNY and CDR2 is SVGAGI (reference sequence). CDR3 length: 14 residues. V shed 6 bases and J shed 4 bases, with 15 bases lying between them. This CDR3 is CASSTSGQIYGYTF. DNA for the CDR3: TGTGCCAGCAGCACCTCCGGACAGATCTATGGCTACACCTTC.

The chain couples TRBV7-2 to TRBJ2-2; D is unresolved. Germline V gives CDR1 SGHTA, CDR2 FQGNSA. V was trimmed by 2 bases and J by 5 bases, leaving 6 bases between them. The CDR3 is 13 amino acids. CDR3 DNA: TGTGCCAGCAGCTTACAATTGACCGGGGAGCTGTTTTTT. It yields the protein CASSLQLTGELFF.

CDR3 sequence (DNA): TGCGCCAGCAGCTTCACTAGCGGGGGGTTCCAAGAGACCCAGTACTTC. Its translation: CASSFTSGGFQETQYF. The chain links TRBV5-1 to TRBJ2-5; TRBD2 aligns across 12 bases. Trimming cost V 2 bases and J 1 base; bases outside gene matches: 3. The CDR3 covers 16 residues. Germline lookup yields CDR1 SGHRS and CDR2 YFSETQ.

The rearrangement uses TRBV7-9 and TRBJ1-2; no definite D call. Trimming removed 2 bases from V and 4 bases from J, with 8 bases in between. Germline V gene data show CDR1 as SEHNR and CDR2 as FQNEAQ (reference sequence). This CDR3 comprises 13 residues. The CDR3 spells CASSLIGSYGYTF. The CDR3 bases are TGTGCCAGCAGCTTAATCGGTAGCTATGGCTACACCTTC.

The chain has TRBV7-9 and TRBJ1-6; D gene unclear. V gave up 4 bases and J gave up 2 bases, with 15 bases separating them. Germline V lookup: CDR1 SEHNR, CDR2 FQNEAQ (reference sequence). This CDR3 spans 17 amino acids. In DNA form, the CDR3 reads TGTGCCAGCAGCTCCGTGGTGGGGAGCACCTATAATTCACCCCTCCACTTT. Its translation is CASSSVVGSTYNSPLHF.

This clone was seen a few times. This chain joins TRBV7-8 and TRBJ2-7; 7 bases align to TRBD2. Germline CDR1 and CDR2: SGHVS and FQNEAQ. The CDR3 length is 15 residues. After removal of 2 bases from V and 0 bases from J, the junction contained 4 bases not matched to a gene. As DNA, the CDR3 is TGTGCCAGCAGCTTATTGGGGGGGAGCTCCTACGAGCAGTACTTC. This encodes CASSLLGGSSYEQYF.